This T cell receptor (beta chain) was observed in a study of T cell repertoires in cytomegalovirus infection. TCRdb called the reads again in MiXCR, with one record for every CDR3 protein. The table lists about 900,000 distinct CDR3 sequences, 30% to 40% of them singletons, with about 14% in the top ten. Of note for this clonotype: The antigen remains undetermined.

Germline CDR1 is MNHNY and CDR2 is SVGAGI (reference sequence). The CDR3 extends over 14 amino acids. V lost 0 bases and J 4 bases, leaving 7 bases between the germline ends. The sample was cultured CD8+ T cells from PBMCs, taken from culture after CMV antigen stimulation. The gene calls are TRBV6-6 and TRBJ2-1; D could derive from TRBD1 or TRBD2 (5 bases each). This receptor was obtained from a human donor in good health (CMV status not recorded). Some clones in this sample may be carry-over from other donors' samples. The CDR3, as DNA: TGTGCCAGCAGTTACTCGGGGGAATACAATGAGCAGTTCTTC. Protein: CASSYSGEYNEQFF.